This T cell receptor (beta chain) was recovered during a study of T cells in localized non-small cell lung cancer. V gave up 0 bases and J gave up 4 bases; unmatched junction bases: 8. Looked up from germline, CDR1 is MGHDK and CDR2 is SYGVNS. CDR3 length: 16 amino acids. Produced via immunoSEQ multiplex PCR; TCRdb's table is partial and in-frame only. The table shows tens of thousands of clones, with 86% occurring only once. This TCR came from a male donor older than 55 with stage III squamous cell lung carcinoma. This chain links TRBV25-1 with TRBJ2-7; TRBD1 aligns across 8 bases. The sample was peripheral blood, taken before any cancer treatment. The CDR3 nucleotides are TGTGCCAGCAGTGAATATAAGAGACAGGGGATTTACGAGCAGTACTTC. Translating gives CASSEYKRQGIYEQYF.